Each of the 27 T cell receptor beta chains below was sequenced from the same sample in a study of control samples from healthy donors and cancer patients. The data were produced by immunoSEQ multiplex PCR, yet TCRdb's version contains in-frame clones alone and is incomplete. The sample includes some 150,000 clones, roughly nine tenths of them seen just once. The sample consisted of blood. Every receptor here comes from a man younger than 35 in good health.

The CDR3: CASSLGRGGYTEAFF. In nucleotides, the CDR3 is TGTGCCAGCAGCTTGGGTAGAGGGGGGTACACTGAAGCTTTCTTT. The chain employs TRBV5-5 and TRBJ1-1; possible D gene TRBD1, 6 bases. Trimming took off 0 bases at V and 3 bases at J, with 12 bases between the two ends. Germline V gene sequence: CDR1 SGHKS, CDR2 YYEKEE (reference sequence). The CDR3 consists of 15 residues. Filled out from reference TRBV5-5 and TRBJ1-1, the complete variable domain reads DAGVTQSPTHLIKTRGQQVTLRCSPISGHKSVSWYQQVLGQGPQFIFQYYEKEERGRGNFPDRFSARQFPNYSSELNVNALLLGDSALYLCASSLGRGGYTEAFFGQGTRLTVV.

The chain recombines TRBV5-1 with TRBJ2-3; TRBD2 might be the D (7 bases). The CDR3 covers 13 residues. CDR1 is SGHRS and CDR2 is YFSETQ in the germline V gene. V lost 4 bases, J lost 6 bases, and 12 bases lay in between. CDR3 in DNA: TGCGCCAGCAGCCGGGGGGCAGAGGATACGCAGTATTTT. Translation: CASSRGAEDTQYF.

V gene TRBV10-3 combines with J gene TRBJ1-2; D is uncertain. Between the trimmed V and J ends, which lost 4 bases and 13 bases, there was a span of 13 bases. Germline-derived CDR1 and CDR2 are ENHRY and SYGVKD. The CDR3 covers 11 residues. The CDR3 DNA sequence: TGTGCCATCAGTGTTTACGGCCTCAGCACCTTC. Translating it yields CAISVYGLSTF.

This chain joins TRBV15 and TRBJ2-7; perhaps TRBD2 as D (7 bases). This CDR3 region has 15 residues. V lost 6 bases, J lost 2 bases, and 17 bases lay in between. The germline gives CDR1 LNHNV, CDR2 YYDKDF (reference sequence). CDR3 sequence: CATSRGASEAYEQYF. DNA for the CDR3: TGTGCCACCAGTCGGGGGGCTAGCGAGGCCTACGAGCAGTACTTC.

The rearrangement uses TRBV7-6 and TRBJ2-2; 12 nucleotides align to TRBD2. CDR3 size: 19 residues. Germline V gene lookup returns CDR1 SGHVS and CDR2 FNYEAQ. With V trimmed by 8 bases and J by 4 bases, 17 bases remained unmatched. The chain's CDR3 is CASSVLAGGPLFSTGELFF. CDR3 DNA sequence: TGTGCCAGCTCGGTCCTAGCGGGGGGGCCCCTCTTCTCCACCGGGGAGCTGTTTTTT.

This chain connects TRBV5-6 to TRBJ2-3; the D is unclear. Between the trimmed V and J ends, which lost 4 bases and 4 bases, there was a span of 10 bases. Germline V lookup: CDR1 SGHDT, CDR2 YYEEEE. This CDR3 is built from 13 residues. The CDR3 sequence: CASSHSPADTQYF. In nucleotides, the CDR3 is TGTGCCAGCAGCCATAGTCCTGCAGATACGCAGTATTTT.

V usage is TRBV6-5 and J usage is TRBJ1-2; D is unclear. V was pared by 2 bases and J by 5 bases, with 18 bases between. The germline V gene has CDR1 MNHEY and CDR2 SVGAGI. The CDR3 sequence is 16 residues long. As DNA, the CDR3 is TGTGCCAGCAGTTACAATGCCAGACAAAGTAATTATGGCTACACCTTC. As protein: CASSYNARQSNYGYTF.

The chain is built from TRBV6-5 and TRBJ1-5, with 8 bases that match TRBD1. The junction had 6 bases not matched to a gene; V was cut back by 2 bases and J by 9 bases. The CDR3 totals 14 residues. Germline V gene lookup returns CDR1 MNHEY and CDR2 SVGAGI. The CDR3 DNA is TGTGCCAGCAGTTACCCCGGACAGGGACCGCCCCAGCATTTT. The encoded protein is CASSYPGQGPPQHF.

The chain recombines TRBV11-3 with TRBJ2-5, with D possibly TRBD2 on 7 matching bases. Germline V gives CDR1 SGHNT, CDR2 YENEEA. CDR3 length: 17 amino acids. V lost 4 bases and J 7 bases, leaving 25 bases between the germline ends. The CDR3 DNA follows: TGTGCCAGCAGCTCGGAATCAAACAAGGGGGGGAAGGGGACCCAGTACTTC. Its translation: CASSSESNKGGKGTQYF.

V usage is TRBV2 and J usage is TRBJ1-2; D is unclear. The CDR3 covers 14 residues. Between the trimmed V and J ends, which lost 3 bases and 8 bases, there was a span of 16 bases. Germline values: CDR1 SNHLY, CDR2 FYNNEI. The CDR3 DNA is TGTGCCAGCAGTGAGTCTTTCGGCAGAGGAGGCTACACCTTC. Amino acid sequence: CASSESFGRGGYTF.

V and J are TRBV10-1 and TRBJ1-5, with unresolved D. The CDR3 extends over 18 amino acids. Trimming removed 7 bases at V and 9 bases at J, with 31 bases between. Looked up from germline, CDR1 is WNHNN and CDR2 is SYGVQD (reference sequence). The CDR3 is CASNDRMRLLRSGGPQHF. Written as DNA, the CDR3 is TGCGCCAGCAATGACCGCATGCGTCTCCTTCGTTCCGGTGGGCCCCAGCATTTT.

V and J are TRBV10-3 and TRBJ1-2; tentatively, D is TRBD1 (5 bases). The CDR3 runs to 14 residues. V was trimmed by 6 bases and J by 3 bases, leaving 14 bases between them. Germline CDR1 is ENHRY and CDR2 is SYGVKD. The CDR3 sequence: CAISRDGGDYGYTF. CDR3 DNA sequence: TGTGCCATCAGCCGGGACGGTGGGGACTATGGCTACACCTTC.

The chain combines TRBV19 with TRBJ2-6; weak D call: TRBD2 (5 bases). V lost 6 bases and J 4 bases, leaving 19 bases between the germline ends. The germline gives CDR1 LNHDA, CDR2 SQIVND (reference sequence). The CDR3 has 17 residues. CDR3 bases: TGTGCCAGTAGCCCTGGACGGGCGGGTTGGGGGGCCAACGTCCTGACTTTC. Protein: CASSPGRAGWGANVLTF.

The chain joins TRBV5-6 to TRBJ1-6; tentatively, D is TRBD1 (5 bases). This CDR3 has 15 amino acids. With 0 bases removed from V and 10 bases from J, the gap between germline ends came to 14 bases. Germline CDR1 and CDR2: SGHDT and YYEEEE. The CDR3 DNA follows: TGTGCCAGCAGCTTGGAGAGTACGGAGGGGTCACCCCTCCACTTT. Its protein product is CASSLESTEGSPLHF.

The V call is TRBV19, the J call TRBJ1-2, with a tentative D call TRBD1 (5 bases). Germline CDR1 and CDR2: LNHDA and SQIVND (reference sequence). Deletions cut 5 bases from V and 8 bases from J, with 24 bases between. The CDR3 contains 16 residues. The DNA for the CDR3 is TGTGCCAGTAGTGCAACCATCCACCACCGGGACTGGGGCTACACCTTC. This gives the protein CASSATIHHRDWGYTF.

This chain joins TRBV6-1 and TRBJ1-1; D is unclear. The CDR3 length is 16 residues. V shed 2 bases and J shed 1 base, with 14 bases lying between them. Germline V gives CDR1 MNHNS, CDR2 SASEGT. The CDR3 loop is CASSETDGRPNTEAFF. As DNA, the CDR3 is TGTGCCAGCAGTGAAACCGACGGACGGCCGAACACTGAAGCTTTCTTT.

The chain joins TRBV25-1 to TRBJ2-3; 9 nucleotides match TRBD1. The CDR3 totals 15 residues. V trimming: 3 bases; J trimming: 3 bases; junction bases outside the gene matches: 4. Germline lookup yields CDR1 MGHDK and CDR2 SYGVNS. The CDR3 nucleotides read TGTGCCAGCAGTGAGGGACAGGGCCCGACAGATACGCAGTATTTT. This gives the protein CASSEGQGPTDTQYF.

The CDR3 DNA sequence: TGTGCCAGCAGTTACTCACGACAGGGGGCAAATGGCTACACCTTC. It encodes CASSYSRQGANGYTF. This rearrangement joins TRBV6-5 to TRBJ1-2; 10 bases are a match to TRBD1. The V and J ends lost 0 bases and 6 bases, in that order; junction bases with no gene match: 4. Germline lookup yields CDR1 MNHEY and CDR2 SVGAGI. This CDR3 is 15 amino acids long.

This rearrangement joins TRBV11-2 to TRBJ2-2; 9 bases agree with TRBD1. CDR3 size: 16 residues. V gave up 2 bases and J gave up 3 bases; unmatched junction bases: 4. The germline CDR1 and CDR2 sequences are SGHAT and FQNNGV. For the CDR3, the DNA is TGTGCCAGCAGCTTATGGGGACAGGGAGACACCGGGGAGCTGTTTTTT. This encodes CASSLWGQGDTGELFF.

The chain couples TRBV27 to TRBJ2-3; 8 nucleotides align to TRBD2. V gave up 8 bases and J gave up 4 bases; unmatched junction bases: 29. The germline CDR1 and CDR2 sequences are MNHEY and SMNVEV (reference sequence). The CDR3 has 21 residues. CDR3 loop: CASRGPAGESVQSPVADTQYF. CDR3 in DNA: TGTGCCAGCCGGGGCCCAGCGGGGGAGTCTGTGCAGTCCCCTGTCGCAGATACGCAGTATTTT.

The J gene is TRBJ2-7, the V gene TRBV2; maybe TRBD1 (6 bases). Trimming took 6 bases from V and 0 from J, leaving 15 bases between them. This CDR3 has 15 residues. Germline-derived CDR1 and CDR2 are SNHLY and FYNNEI. The CDR3 spells CASRLDRPSSYEQYF. CDR3 DNA sequence: TGTGCCAGCAGACTAGACAGGCCGAGCTCCTACGAGCAGTACTTC.

V and J are TRBV3-1 (or the pseudogene TRBV3-2) and TRBJ2-1, with TRBD1 as a possible D gene (5 bases). V was trimmed by 3 bases and J by 2 bases, leaving 17 bases between them. Germline V gene lookup returns CDR1 LGHDT and CDR2 YNNKEL (reference sequence). The CDR3 has 17 residues. The CDR3 reads CASSHPFRVGPYNEQFF. The CDR3 region has the DNA TGTGCCAGCAGCCACCCCTTCAGGGTCGGTCCCTACAATGAGCAGTTCTTC.

This clone was found a few times. The chain couples TRBV29-1 to TRBJ1-5; no clear D gene. This CDR3 comprises 13 residues. V lost 6 bases and J 2 bases, leaving 11 bases between the germline ends. Germline V gene lookup returns CDR1 SQVTM and CDR2 ANQGSEA. The CDR3 DNA follows: TGCAGCGTGTCTTGGGGAGGCAATCAGCCCCAGCATTTT. Amino acids: CSVSWGGNQPQHF. Filled out from reference TRBV29-1 and TRBJ1-5, the complete variable domain reads SAVISQKPSRDICQRGTSLTIQCQVDSQVTMMFWYRQQPGQSLTLIATANQGSEATYESGFVIDKFPISRPNLTFSTLTVSNMSPEDSSIYLCSVSWGGNQPQHFGDGTRLSIL.

The chain uses TRBV7-2 and TRBJ2-2; D is undetermined. With 3 bases removed from V and 9 bases from J, the gap between germline ends came to 11 bases. Germline V gene sequence: CDR1 SGHTA, CDR2 FQGNSA. The CDR3 is made up of 13 amino acids. The CDR3 reads CASSFFLGWELFF. The CDR3 nucleotides are TGTGCCAGCAGCTTTTTCTTGGGTTGGGAGCTGTTTTTT.

This CDR3 reads CASSIWTSGTGELFF. The CDR3 DNA reads TGTGCCAGCAGTATCTGGACTAGCGGGACCGGGGAGCTGTTTTTT. The chain combines TRBV27 with TRBJ2-2, with 11 nucleotides matching TRBD2. The trim removed 5 bases at V and 5 bases at J, leaving 4 bases unmatched. Germline loops: CDR1 MNHEY, CDR2 SMNVEV (reference sequence). The CDR3 spans 15 residues.

The V call is TRBV25-1, the J call TRBJ1-3; perhaps TRBD1 as D (5 bases). The CDR3 extends over 15 amino acids. CDR1 and CDR2 (germline): MGHDK, SYGVNS. V was cut by 7 bases and J by 0 bases, with 13 bases left in between. In DNA, the CDR3 is TGTGCCAGCACTGAGCAGGGCCTCTCTGGAAACACCATATATTTT. Translating gives CASTEQGLSGNTIYF.

V and J are TRBV6-5 and TRBJ1-2, with D tentatively TRBD1 (5 bases). V was clipped by 6 bases and J by 10 bases, with 15 bases between them. The CDR3 is made up of 12 amino acids. Germline V lookup: CDR1 MNHEY, CDR2 SVGAGI. The CDR3 DNA is TGTGCCAGCAGGGGCCAGGCGGGGACCTACACCTTC. This translates into CASRGQAGTYTF.